The present TCR beta chain was sequenced within a study of cytomegalovirus exposure and HLA in healthy donors. The PCR used 60 Vbeta and 13 Jbeta primers. Libraries were prepared by immunoSEQ multiplex PCR; TCRdb keeps only in-frame clonotypes and omits some of them. The table includes 150,000 to 200,000 clones, just under 80% detected once. Study findings and constraints: In a later analysis, HLA-associated beta chains showed higher expansion and lower generation probabilities than comparable chains. Presence/absence analyses assumed roughly uniform sequencing depth across donors, which may not hold. TRBV6-2, TRBV6-3 and some other V segments were excluded as indistinguishable.

As concerns this clone: Antigen unknown.

Trimming at V came to 7 bases and at J to 7 bases, leaving 12 bases not matched to a gene. CDR1 and CDR2 from the germline V gene are LNHDA and SQIVND (reference sequence). This CDR3 contains 15 residues. This chain joins TRBV19 and TRBJ2-1, with 8 bases aligning to TRBD1. Sample: PBMCs. The source is a female donor in good health and CMV-seronegative. The chain's CDR3 is CASISDRGGRNEQFF. CDR3 sequence (DNA): TGTGCCAGTATTTCTGACAGGGGCGGCCGGAATGAGCAGTTCTTC. Combining the CDR3 with reference TRBV19 and TRBJ2-1 gives the whole variable domain DGGITQSPKYLFRKEGQNVTLSCEQNLNHDAMYWYRQDPGQGLRLIYYSQIVNDFQKGDIAEGYSVSREKKESFPLTVTSAQKNPTAFYLCASISDRGGRNEQFFGPGTRLTVL.